What follows is one T cell receptor beta chain and its context. As yet, its antigen is unknown. This sample is drawn from a study of Graves' ophthalmopathy and Graves' hyperthyroidism. Overall study findings and caveats: Its predictions of ophthalmopathy progression gave the model roughly 71% sensitivity and roughly 72% specificity.

V was shortened by 5 bases and J by 0 bases, with 10 bases between the two germline ends. The CDR3 extends over 14 amino acids. Germline CDR1 and CDR2: SEHNR and FQNEAQ (reference sequence). TCR beta CDR3 regions were amplified from RNA transcripts. A first-round RT-PCR used HTBI primers, followed by a second-round multiplex PCR. TCRdb redid the calling of the multiplex PCR reads with MiXCR, one entry per CDR3 protein. The sample includes roughly 1.1 million distinct CDR3 sequences, roughly two fifths seen only once; the top ten take over 8.5%. The rearrangement uses TRBV7-9 and TRBJ2-5; D perhaps matches TRBD1 (5 bases). The sequencing input was peripheral blood or thyroid tissue (not recorded which). This TCR derives from an adult man with Graves' hyperthyroidism. This CDR3 is CASSAPGYQETQYF. Written as DNA, the CDR3 is TGTGCCAGCAGCGCACCAGGGTACCAAGAGACCCAGTACTTC. The whole variable domain, remainder taken from reference TRBV7-9 and TRBJ2-5, is DTGVSQNPRHKITKRGQNVTFRCDPISEHNRLYWYRQTLGQGPEFLTYFQNEAQLEKSRLLSDRFSAERPKGSFSTLEIQRTEQGDSAMYLCASSAPGYQETQYFGPGTRLLVL.